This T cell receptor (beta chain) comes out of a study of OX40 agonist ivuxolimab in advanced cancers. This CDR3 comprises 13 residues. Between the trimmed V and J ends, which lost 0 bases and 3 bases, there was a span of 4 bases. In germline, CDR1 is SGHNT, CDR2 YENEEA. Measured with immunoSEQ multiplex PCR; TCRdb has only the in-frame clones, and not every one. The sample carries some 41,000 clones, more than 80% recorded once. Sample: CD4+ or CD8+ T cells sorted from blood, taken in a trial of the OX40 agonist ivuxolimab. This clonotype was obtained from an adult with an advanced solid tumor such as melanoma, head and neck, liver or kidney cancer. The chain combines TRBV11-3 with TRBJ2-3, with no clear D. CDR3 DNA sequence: TGTGCCAGCAGCTTAGATCTTACAGATACGCAGTATTTT. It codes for CASSLDLTDTQYF.